The sequence of this TCR beta chain was determined in a study of blood T cells in healthy people across ages. Across the whole study: There was about one barcoded beta molecule captured by template switching per two T cells.

Study-level findings and limits: There were more naive CD4+ cells and higher diversity in long-lived donors than in aged donors.

Concerning this clonotype: Its antigen is not identified.

Trimming shortened V by 6 bases and J by 3 bases, and 11 bases separated the two germline ends. This CDR3 spans 13 amino acids. In germline, CDR1 is MNHEY, CDR2 SVGAGI. A second PCR of about 6 to 12 cycles used a sample-barcoded 5' primer and a J-beta primer mix. Individual samples furnished no less than 2.5 million CDR3-containing paired-end reads apiece. MiXCR, run by TCRdb on the 5' RACE reads, gives a single entry per CDR3 protein. The sample carries about 1.1 million distinct CDR3 sequences, roughly two fifths recorded once. The chain has TRBV6-5 and TRBJ1-2, with D hard to call. The sample was blood. The source of this sequence is a man in his late teens or twenties in good health. The CDR3 here is CASRGESDYGYTF. In DNA, the CDR3 is TGTGCCAGCAGAGGAGAAAGTGACTATGGCTACACCTTC.